Following are 8 T cell receptor beta chains from one sample sequenced in a study of breast tumors, draining lymph nodes, adjacent tissues (dated by TCRdb to about 2016). Lymph node samples were obtained from the axillary draining lymph nodes of breast cancer patients. Library preparation used multiplex PCR. TCRdb names Illumina HiSeq 2000 as the instrument used. Through fastp at Q25 and MiXCR, TCRdb rebuilt clones from the public reads, retaining in-frame beta chains. Merged by CDR3 protein, the rows form single entries marked with the most common genes and DNA. For this sample there are fewer than 150,000 distinct CDR3 sequences; about 20% appear just once. The top ten constitute roughly 2% of the sample. The sample was axillary lymph node tissue. The receptors stem from a female donor with breast cancer. Some clones in this sample may be carry-over from other donors' samples.

This clonotype was found many times. The gene calls are TRBV11-2 and TRBJ1-5; TRBD1 is a possible D gene (5 bases). The CDR3 spans 15 residues. The V end lost 3 bases, the J end lost 1 base, and 10 bases lay between the germline ends. Germline loops: CDR1 SGHAT, CDR2 FQNNGV. The CDR3 loop reads CASSFSGGSNQPQHF. The DNA of the CDR3 is TGTGCCAGCAGCTTTAGCGGGGGAAGCAATCAGCCCCAGCATTTT.

Notes on this clonotype: At one of its ends the junction is not consistent with the germline gene, which may arise from a read error. The gene calls are TRBV12-3 or TRBV12-4 and TRBJ2-1; D possibly matches TRBD1 or TRBD2 (5 bases each). The CDR3 is 15 residues long. The CDR3 DNA follows: TGTGCCAGCAGTCCCGGACCCGGGGCCCACAATGAGCAGCTCTTC. Protein: CASSPGPGAHNEQLF.

Ten or more counts support this clonotype. The chain carries TRBV20-1 and TRBJ2-7; 7 nucleotides line up with TRBD2. Trimming removed 6 bases from V and 4 bases from J; junction bases left unmatched: 9. Germline values: CDR1 DFQATT, CDR2 SNEGSKA (reference sequence). This CDR3 spans 13 amino acids. The CDR3 bases are TGCAGTGCCGCGGGGCGGGGGTTATACGAGCAGTACTTC. Protein: CSAAGRGLYEQYF.

In its sample, this clonotype was seen many times. The V gene is TRBV24-1, the J gene TRBJ2-1, with 11 bases fitting TRBD2. CDR1 and CDR2 (germline): KGHDR, SFDVKD. The CDR3 has 16 amino acids. V was pared by 5 bases and J by 6 bases, with 8 bases of the junction left unmatched. The CDR3 sequence is CATSGSSGRLSNEQFF. The CDR3 bases are TGTGCCACCAGTGGTTCTAGCGGGAGGTTGAGCAATGAGCAGTTCTTC.

This clonotype was seen at least ten times. The chain employs TRBV5-5 and TRBJ2-3; TRBD1 matches 7 bases. The CDR3 spans 16 residues. The germline V gene has CDR1 SGHKS and CDR2 YYEKEE (reference sequence). The V and J ends lost 0 bases and 3 bases, in that order; junction bases with no gene match: 7. The CDR3 is CASSLVPGQATDTQYF. The CDR3 bases are TGTGCCAGCAGCTTGGTCCCTGGACAGGCTACAGATACGCAGTATTTT.

Ten or more counts support this clonotype. The chain couples TRBV12-5 to TRBJ2-7; D gene unclear. In germline, CDR1 is LGHNT, CDR2 FRNRAP. The CDR3 spans 14 residues. V gave up 6 bases and J gave up 6 bases, with 18 bases separating them. The chain's CDR3 is CASGAPLRRGEQYF. CDR3 nucleotide sequence: TGTGCTAGTGGGGCGCCGCTACGGAGAGGCGAGCAGTACTTC.

There are many counts of this clonotype. CDR3 sequence (DNA): TGTGCCAGCAGGGGGATGTCGACTGGCGAGCAGTACTTC. Residues: CASRGMSTGEQYF. V usage is TRBV3-1 and J usage is TRBJ2-7; D not certain. The CDR3 sequence is 13 residues long. With 6 bases removed from V and 6 bases from J, the gap between germline ends came to 15 bases. CDR1 and CDR2 from the germline V gene are LGHDT and YNNKEL (reference sequence).

This clonotype was seen many times. CDR3 DNA sequence: TGTGCCACCAGCAGTCCGGGGGGGGCTAATGAAAAACTGTTTTTT. The encoded protein is CATSSPGGANEKLFF. The chain is built from TRBV15 and TRBJ1-4; D perhaps matches TRBD1 (5 bases). V was pared by 3 bases and J by 3 bases, with 11 bases between. Germline loops: CDR1 LNHNV, CDR2 YYDKDF (reference sequence). The CDR3 runs to 15 residues.